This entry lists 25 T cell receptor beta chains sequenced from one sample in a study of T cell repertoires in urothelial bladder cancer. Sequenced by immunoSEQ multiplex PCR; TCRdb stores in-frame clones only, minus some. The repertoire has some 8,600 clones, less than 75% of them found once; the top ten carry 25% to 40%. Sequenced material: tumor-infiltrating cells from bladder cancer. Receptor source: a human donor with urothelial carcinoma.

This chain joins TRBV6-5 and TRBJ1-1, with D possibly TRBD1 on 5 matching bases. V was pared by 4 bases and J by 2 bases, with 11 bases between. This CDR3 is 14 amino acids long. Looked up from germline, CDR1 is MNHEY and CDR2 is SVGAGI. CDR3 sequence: CASSLARTNTEAFF. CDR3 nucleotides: TGTGCCAGCAGTTTAGCCAGGACAAACACTGAAGCTTTCTTT.

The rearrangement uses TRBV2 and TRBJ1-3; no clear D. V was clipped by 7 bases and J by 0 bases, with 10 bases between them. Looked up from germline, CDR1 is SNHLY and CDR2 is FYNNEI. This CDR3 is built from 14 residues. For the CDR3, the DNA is TGTGCCAGCACCACCGGAAGCTCTGGAAACACCATATATTTT. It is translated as CASTTGSSGNTIYF.

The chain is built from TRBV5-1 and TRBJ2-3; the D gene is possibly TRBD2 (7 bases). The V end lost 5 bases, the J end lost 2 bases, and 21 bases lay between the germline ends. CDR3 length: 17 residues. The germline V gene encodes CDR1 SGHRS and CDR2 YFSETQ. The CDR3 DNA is TGCGCCAGCAGTGGAAATAGGGGGGGCGCATACACAGATACGCAGTATTTT. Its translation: CASSGNRGGAYTDTQYF.

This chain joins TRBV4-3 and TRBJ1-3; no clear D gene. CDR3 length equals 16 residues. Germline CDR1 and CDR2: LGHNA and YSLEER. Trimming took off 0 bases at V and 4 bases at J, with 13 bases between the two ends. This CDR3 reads CASSQDHGGGGNTIYF. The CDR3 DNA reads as TGCGCCAGCAGCCAAGACCACGGCGGAGGAGGAAACACCATATATTTT.

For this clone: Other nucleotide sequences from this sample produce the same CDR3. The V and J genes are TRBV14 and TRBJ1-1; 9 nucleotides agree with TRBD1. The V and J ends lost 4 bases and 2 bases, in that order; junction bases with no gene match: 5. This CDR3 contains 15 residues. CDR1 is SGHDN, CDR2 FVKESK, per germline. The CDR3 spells CASSPRTGANTEAFF. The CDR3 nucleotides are TGTGCCAGCAGCCCTCGGACAGGGGCTAACACTGAAGCTTTCTTT.

This CDR3 is CAISEWVAGGPGNEQFF. The CDR3 DNA is TGTGCCATCAGTGAGTGGGTAGCGGGGGGGCCGGGCAATGAGCAGTTCTTC. The V gene is TRBV10-3, the J gene TRBJ2-1; 11 bases are shared with TRBD2. After removal of 1 base from V and 6 bases from J, the junction contained 8 bases not matched to a gene. The CDR3 extends over 17 amino acids. The germline gives CDR1 ENHRY, CDR2 SYGVKD.

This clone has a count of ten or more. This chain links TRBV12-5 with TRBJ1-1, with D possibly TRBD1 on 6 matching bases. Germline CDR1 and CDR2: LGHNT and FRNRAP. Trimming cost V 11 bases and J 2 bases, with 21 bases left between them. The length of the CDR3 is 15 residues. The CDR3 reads CACEAGGATNTEAFF. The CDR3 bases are TGTGCTTGCGAAGCGGGGGGGGCCACCAACACTGAAGCTTTCTTT.

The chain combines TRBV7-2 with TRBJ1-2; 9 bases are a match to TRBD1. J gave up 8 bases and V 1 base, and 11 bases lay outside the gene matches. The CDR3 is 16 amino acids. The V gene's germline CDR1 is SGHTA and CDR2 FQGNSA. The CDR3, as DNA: TGTGCCAGCAGCTTAGAGACCGGGACAGGGAGGGCCGGCTACACCTTC. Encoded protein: CASSLETGTGRAGYTF. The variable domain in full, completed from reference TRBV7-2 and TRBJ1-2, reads GAGVSQSPSNKVTEKGKDVELRCDPISGHTALYWYRQSLGQGLEFLIYFQGNSAPDKSGLPSDRFSAERTGGSVSTLTIQRTQQEDSAVYLCASSLETGTGRAGYTFGSGTRLTVV.

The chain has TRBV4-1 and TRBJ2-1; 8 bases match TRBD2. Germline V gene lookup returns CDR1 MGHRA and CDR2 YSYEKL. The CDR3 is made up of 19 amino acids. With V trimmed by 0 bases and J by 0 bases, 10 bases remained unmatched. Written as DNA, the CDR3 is TGCGCCAGCAGCCAAGAAGTTAGTAGCGGGGAGAGCTCCTACAATGAGCAGTTCTTC. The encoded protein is CASSQEVSSGESSYNEQFF.

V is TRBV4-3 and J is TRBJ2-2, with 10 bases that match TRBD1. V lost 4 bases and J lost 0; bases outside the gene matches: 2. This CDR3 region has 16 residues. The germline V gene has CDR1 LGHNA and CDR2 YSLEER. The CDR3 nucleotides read TGCGCCAGCAGCCTCGGGACAGGGGCGAACACCGGGGAGCTGTTTTTT. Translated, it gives CASSLGTGANTGELFF.

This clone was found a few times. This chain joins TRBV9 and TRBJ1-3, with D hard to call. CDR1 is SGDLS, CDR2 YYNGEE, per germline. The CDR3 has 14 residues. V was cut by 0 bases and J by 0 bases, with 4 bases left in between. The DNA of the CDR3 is TGTGCCAGCAGCGTAGCAATCTCTGGAAACACCATATATTTT. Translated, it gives CASSVAISGNTIYF.

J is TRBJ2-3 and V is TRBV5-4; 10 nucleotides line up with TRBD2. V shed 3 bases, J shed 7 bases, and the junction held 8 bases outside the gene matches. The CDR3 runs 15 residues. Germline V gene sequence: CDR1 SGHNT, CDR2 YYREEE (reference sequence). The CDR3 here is CASSSTAGGVNTQYF. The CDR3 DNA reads TGTGCCAGCAGCTCTACAGCGGGGGGGGTGAATACGCAGTATTTT. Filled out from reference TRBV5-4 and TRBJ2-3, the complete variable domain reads ETGVTQSPTHLIKTRGQQVTLRCSSQSGHNTVSWYQQALGQGPQFIFQYYREEENGRGNFPPRFSGLQFPNYSSELNVNALELDDSALYLCASSSTAGGVNTQYFGPGTRLTVL.

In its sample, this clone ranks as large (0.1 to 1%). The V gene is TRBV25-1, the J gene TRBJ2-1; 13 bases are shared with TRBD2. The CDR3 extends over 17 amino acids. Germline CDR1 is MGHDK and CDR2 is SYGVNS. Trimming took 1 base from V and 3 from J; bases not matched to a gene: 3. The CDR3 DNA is TGTGCCAGCAGTGAATTCGGACTAGCGGGGGACTACAATGAGCAGTTCTTC. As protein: CASSEFGLAGDYNEQFF.

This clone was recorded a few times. The CDR3 DNA is TGCGCCAGCAGCCATCATACAGGTTCCAATCAGCCCCAGCATTTT. Protein product: CASSHHTGSNQPQHF. This chain links TRBV4-1 with TRBJ1-5, with a possible D match to TRBD1 (5 bases). Germline assignment: CDR1 MGHRA and CDR2 YSYEKL. The CDR3 sequence is 15 residues long. Trimming cost V 3 bases and J 3 bases, with 12 bases left between them.

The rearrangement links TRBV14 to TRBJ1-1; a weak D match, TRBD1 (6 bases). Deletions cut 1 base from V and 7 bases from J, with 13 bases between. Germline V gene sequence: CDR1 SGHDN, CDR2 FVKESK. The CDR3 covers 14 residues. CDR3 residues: CASSQGWTALEAFF. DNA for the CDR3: TGTGCCAGCAGCCAAGGATGGACAGCCCTTGAAGCTTTCTTT.

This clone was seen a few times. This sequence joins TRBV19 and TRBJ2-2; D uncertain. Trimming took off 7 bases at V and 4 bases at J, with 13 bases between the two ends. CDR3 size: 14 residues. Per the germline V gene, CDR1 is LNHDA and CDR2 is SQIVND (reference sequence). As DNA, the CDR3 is TGTGCCAGTACAGCAGTCCATCCCACCGGGGAGCTGTTTTTT. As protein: CASTAVHPTGELFF.

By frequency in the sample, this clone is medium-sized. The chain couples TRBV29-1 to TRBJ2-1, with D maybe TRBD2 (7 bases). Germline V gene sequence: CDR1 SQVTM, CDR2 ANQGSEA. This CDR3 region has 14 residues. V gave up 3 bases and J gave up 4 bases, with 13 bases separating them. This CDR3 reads CSVDTGGPYNEQFF. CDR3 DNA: TGCAGCGTTGATACGGGGGGCCCATACAATGAGCAGTTCTTC.

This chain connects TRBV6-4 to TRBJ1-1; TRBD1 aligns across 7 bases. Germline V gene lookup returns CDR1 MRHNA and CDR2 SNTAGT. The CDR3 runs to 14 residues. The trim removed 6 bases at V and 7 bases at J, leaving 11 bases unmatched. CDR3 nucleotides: TGTGCCAGCAGAGGGGGCAGGGCGGGCGATGAAGCTTTCTTT. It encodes CASRGGRAGDEAFF.

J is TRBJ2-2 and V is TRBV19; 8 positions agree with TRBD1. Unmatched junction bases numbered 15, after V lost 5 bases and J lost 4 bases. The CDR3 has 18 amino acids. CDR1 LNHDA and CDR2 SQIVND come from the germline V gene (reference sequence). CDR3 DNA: TGTGCCAGTAGTCCATTAGGGGGACAGGTCCGCGCCACCGGGGAGCTGTTTTTT. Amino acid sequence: CASSPLGGQVRATGELFF.

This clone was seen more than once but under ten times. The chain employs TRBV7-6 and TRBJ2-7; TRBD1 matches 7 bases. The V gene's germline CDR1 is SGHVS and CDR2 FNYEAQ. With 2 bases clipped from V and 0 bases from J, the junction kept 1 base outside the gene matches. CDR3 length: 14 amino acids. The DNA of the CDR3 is TGTGCCAGCAGCTTAAGGGACAGCTCCTACGAGCAGTACTTC. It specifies CASSLRDSSYEQYF.

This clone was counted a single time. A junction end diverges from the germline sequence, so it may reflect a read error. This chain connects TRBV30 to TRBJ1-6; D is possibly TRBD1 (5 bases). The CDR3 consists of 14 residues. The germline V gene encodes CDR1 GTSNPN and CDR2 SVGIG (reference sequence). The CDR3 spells CAWTTEVGNSPLHF. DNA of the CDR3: TGTGCCTGGACGACAGAGGTAGGGAATTCGCCCCTCCACTTT. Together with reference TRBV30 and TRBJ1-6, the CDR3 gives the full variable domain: SQTIHQWPATLVQPVGSPLSLECTVEGTSNPNLYWYRQAAGRGLQLLFYSVGIGQISSEVPQNLSASRPQDRQFILSSKKLLLSDSGFYLCAWTTEVGNSPLHFGNGTRLTVT.

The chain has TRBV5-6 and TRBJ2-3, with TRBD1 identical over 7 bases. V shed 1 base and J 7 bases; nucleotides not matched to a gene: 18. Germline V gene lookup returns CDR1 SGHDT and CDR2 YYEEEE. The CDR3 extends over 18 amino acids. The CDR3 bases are TGTGCCAGCAGCTTGTATTCTTGGACAGGCCCAGATAATCATACGCAGTATTTT. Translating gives CASSLYSWTGPDNHTQYF.

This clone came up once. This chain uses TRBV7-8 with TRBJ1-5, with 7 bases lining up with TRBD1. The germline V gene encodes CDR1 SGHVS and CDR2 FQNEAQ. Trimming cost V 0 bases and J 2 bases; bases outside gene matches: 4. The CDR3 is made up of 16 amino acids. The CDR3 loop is CASSLAITGGNQPQHF. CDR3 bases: TGTGCCAGCAGCTTAGCGATAACAGGGGGCAATCAGCCCCAGCATTTT.

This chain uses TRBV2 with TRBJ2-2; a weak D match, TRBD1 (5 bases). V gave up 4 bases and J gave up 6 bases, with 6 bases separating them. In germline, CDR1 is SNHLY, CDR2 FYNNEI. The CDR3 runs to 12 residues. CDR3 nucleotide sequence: TGTGCCAGCAGTGGACAGTCCGGGGAGCTGTTTTTT. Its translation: CASSGQSGELFF.

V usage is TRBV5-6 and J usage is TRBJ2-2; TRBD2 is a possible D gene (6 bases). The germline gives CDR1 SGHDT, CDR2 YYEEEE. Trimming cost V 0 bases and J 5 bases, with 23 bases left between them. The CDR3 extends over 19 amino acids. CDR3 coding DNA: TGTGCCAGCAGCTTGGCTATTAAAAGCGGGTCGGAGGCGACCGGGGAGCTGTTTTTT. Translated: CASSLAIKSGSEATGELFF.